The clone carrying this TCR beta chain occurred a few times. The data stem from a study of blood T cells in healthy people across ages. This CDR3 comprises 13 residues. V was pared by 4 bases and J by 8 bases, with 11 bases between. The germline gives CDR1 MGHRA, CDR2 YSYEKL. The use of a sample-barcoded 5' primer and a J-beta primer mix characterized a second PCR of about 7 to 12 cycles. TCRdb called the 5' RACE reads again in MiXCR, with one record for every CDR3 protein. This table has some 1.5 million distinct CDR3 sequences, 28% appearing once. The sequenced material came from blood. This clonotype originated in a woman in her 30s in good health. V gene TRBV4-1 combines with J gene TRBJ1-4, with D tentatively TRBD1 (5 bases). CDR3 DNA: TGCGCCAGCAGCCCCAGGGTTTACGAAAAACTGTTTTTT. Protein product: CASSPRVYEKLFF.